One sample yielded the 27 T cell receptor beta chains listed below, sequenced in a study of T cells expressing NK-cell markers. TCRdb re-called the 5' RACE reads; every CDR3 protein appears as one record, without DNA. This table lists 500,000 or so distinct CDR3 sequences. The sample comprised blood T cells: a sorted CD56 or NKG2C T cell subset, CD4+ or CD8+ T cells, or bulk PBMC T cells (not recorded which). These receptors all stem from a man between 18 and 35 years old in good health.

The V gene is TRBV7-8, the J gene TRBJ1-3; TCRdb calls TRBD1, which cannot be checked without DNA. CDR3 length equals 16 residues. Germline CDR1 SGHVS, CDR2 FQNEAQ. The CDR3 region is CASSLSRGLGGNTIYF.

CDR3 residues: CASSLSVTYNEQFF. The rearrangement links TRBV5-1 to TRBJ2-1. Per the germline V gene, CDR1 is SGHRS and CDR2 is YFSETQ. The CDR3 covers 14 residues.

The chain combines TRBV10-3 with TRBJ1-1. The CDR3 contains 13 residues. The germline V gene has CDR1 ENHRY and CDR2 SYGVKD. CDR3 protein: CAIRAQKVEEAFF.

The rearrangement joins TRBV3-1 to TRBJ1-4; TCRdb proposes TRBD1, but this gene call is untestable without DNA. From germline, CDR1 is LGHDT and CDR2 YNNKEL (reference sequence). This CDR3 is 15 amino acids long. CDR3 in amino acids: CASSPRQVFTEKLFF.

J is TRBJ2-7 and V is TRBV15; TCRdb picks TRBD2, but there is no DNA to check that call. This CDR3 comprises 17 residues. From germline, CDR1 is LNHNV and CDR2 YYDKDF (reference sequence). This CDR3 is CATSSRQGTSGNRVQYF.

The CDR3: CASSQEYGAQETQYF. The V call is TRBV14, the J call TRBJ2-5; TCRdb calls TRBD1, which cannot be checked without DNA. The germline gives CDR1 SGHDN, CDR2 FVKESK. The length of the CDR3 is 15 residues.

The chain is built from TRBV29-1 and TRBJ2-1; TCRdb returns TRBD2, unconfirmable since there is no DNA. The CDR3 spans 16 residues. CDR1 SQVTM and CDR2 ANQGSEA come from the germline V gene. The CDR3 reads CSVELLAGNSYNEQFF.

The V and J genes are TRBV5-1 and TRBJ2-5; the D call of TRBD1 rests on TCRdb alone, since no DNA is present to check it. This CDR3 spans 13 amino acids. Germline V gene data show CDR1 as SGHRS and CDR2 as YFSETQ. Here the CDR3 reads CASSGRGGETQYF.

The CDR3 spells CATSDGIEANEQFF. V is TRBV24-1 and J is TRBJ2-1. Germline CDR1 is KGHDR and CDR2 is SFDVKD. This CDR3 contains 14 residues.

The gene calls are TRBV5-1 and TRBJ2-4; TCRdb proposes TRBD1, but this gene call is untestable without DNA. The CDR3 runs 14 residues. Per germline, CDR1 SGHRS and CDR2 YFSETQ. This chain's CDR3 is CASSLRDRDVIQYF.

The CDR3 region is CASSSLARTHNEQFF. This chain links TRBV6-5 with TRBJ2-1; TCRdb lists TRBD2, though no DNA is available to test this call. Germline V lookup: CDR1 MNHEY, CDR2 SVGAGI. This CDR3 has 15 amino acids.

The chain's CDR3 is CSAKVFRGRNANTGELFF. V and J are TRBV20-1 and TRBJ2-2; TCRdb calls TRBD1, which cannot be checked without DNA. The CDR3 extends over 18 amino acids. The germline gives CDR1 DFQATT, CDR2 SNEGSKA (reference sequence).

This chain links TRBV7-9 with TRBJ2-1; lacking DNA, the TRBD2 call made by TCRdb goes unchecked. Per germline, CDR1 SEHNR and CDR2 FQNEAQ (reference sequence). The CDR3 contains 18 residues. The CDR3 loop is CASSLGLAGSKTYNEQFF.

The CDR3: CASSSSSDPPYEQYF. This chain uses TRBV6-2 or TRBV6-3 with TRBJ2-7; there is no DNA to check the TCRdb D call of TRBD2. Germline V gives CDR1 MNHEY, CDR2 SVGEGT. The CDR3 has 15 amino acids.

The chain employs TRBV12-3 or TRBV12-4 and TRBJ1-1; TCRdb selects TRBD1, and the lack of DNA leaves this call unchecked. The CDR3 has 15 amino acids. CDR3 region: CASSWSETVNTEAFF.

The chain recombines TRBV12-3 or TRBV12-4 with TRBJ2-1; TCRdb reports TRBD1, a call that lacks DNA to check it against. The CDR3 totals 16 residues. The chain's CDR3 is CASSPLVPSRDGEQFF.

The V and J genes are TRBV20-1 and TRBJ2-2. The CDR3 is 15 amino acids. The germline gives CDR1 DFQATT, CDR2 SNEGSKA (reference sequence). The CDR3 region is CSARNSFHITGELFF.

This chain uses TRBV5-1 with TRBJ1-1. The CDR3 spans 12 residues. Germline V gene data show CDR1 as SGHRS and CDR2 as YFSETQ. CDR3: CASSLDPVEAFF.

The V gene is TRBV7-8, the J gene TRBJ2-1; the D call of TRBD1 rests on TCRdb alone, since no DNA is present to check it. In germline, CDR1 is SGHVS, CDR2 FQNEAQ. The CDR3 loop spans 17 amino acids. CDR3 sequence: CASSLNPEGYSYNEQFF.

The chain links TRBV3-1 to TRBJ2-1; the D call of TRBD2 rests on TCRdb alone, since no DNA is present to check it. There are 18 residues in the CDR3. CDR1 is LGHDT, CDR2 YNNKEL, per germline (reference sequence). The CDR3 sequence is CASSRTSLAGVSYNEQFF.

The J gene is TRBJ2-5, the V gene TRBV4-2; TCRdb designates TRBD2, a call that cannot be tested without DNA. Germline values: CDR1 LGHNA, CDR2 YNFKEQ. The CDR3 sequence is 18 residues long. The CDR3 sequence: CASSLRLAGVLYQETQYF.

The CDR3 protein is CASSKGDYGYTF. The chain has TRBV2 and TRBJ1-2. Germline CDR1 is SNHLY and CDR2 is FYNNEI. This CDR3 has 12 residues. Full variable domain (rest looked up from reference TRBV2 and TRBJ1-2): EPEVTQTPSHQVTQMGQEVILRCVPISNHLYFYWYRQILGQKVEFLVSFYNNEISEKSEIFDDQFSVERPDGSNFTLKIRSTKLEDSAMYFCASSKGDYGYTFGSGTRLTVV.

This chain joins TRBV29-1 and TRBJ1-1. This CDR3 is built from 13 residues. Germline V gene lookup returns CDR1 SQVTM and CDR2 ANQGSEA. The CDR3 loop is CSVAGRAVLEAFF. Combining the CDR3 with reference TRBV29-1 and TRBJ1-1 gives the whole variable domain SAVISQKPSRDICQRGTSLTIQCQVDSQVTMMFWYRQQPGQSLTLIATANQGSEATYESGFVIDKFPISRPNLTFSTLTVSNMSPEDSSIYLCSVAGRAVLEAFFGQGTRLTVV.

The chain joins TRBV29-1 to TRBJ2-3; TCRdb names TRBD1, which stays unverified in the absence of DNA. The CDR3 loop spans 15 amino acids. Germline loops: CDR1 SQVTM, CDR2 ANQGSEA. CDR3 sequence reads: CSVESRETGTDTQYF.

The rearrangement links TRBV6-4 to TRBJ2-7; TCRdb calls TRBD1, which cannot be checked without DNA. Germline assignment: CDR1 MRHNA and CDR2 SNTAGT. This CDR3 region has 14 residues. The CDR3 spells CASSQGGLENEQYF.

The chain joins TRBV28 to TRBJ2-7; TCRdb indicates TRBD1, and absent DNA this call remains unverified. Germline loops: CDR1 MDHEN, CDR2 SYDVKM. This CDR3 spans 15 amino acids. The CDR3 spells CATQTWTRSSYEQYF.

The V gene is TRBV4-3, the J gene TRBJ1-5; TCRdb's D call of TRBD1 is untestable without DNA. Germline V gene sequence: CDR1 LGHNA, CDR2 YSLEER. This CDR3 comprises 16 residues. CDR3 loop: CASSQVYRGVNQPQHF.